The clone carrying this TCR beta chain came up a few times. V shed 2 bases and J shed 4 bases, with 14 bases lying between them. From germline, CDR1 is SNHLY and CDR2 FYNNEI. This CDR3 region has 16 residues. 60 Vbeta and 13 Jbeta primers were used in PCR. Libraries were prepared by immunoSEQ multiplex PCR; TCRdb keeps only in-frame clonotypes and omits some of them. The sample has about 52,000 clones, about 57% seen once; the top ten hold approximately 12%. The sample is drawn from a study of cytomegalovirus exposure and HLA in healthy donors. Sequenced sample: PBMCs. The chain recombines TRBV2 with TRBJ2-2; maybe TRBD2 (6 bases). This sequence originates from a human donor in good health. The CDR3 region has the DNA TGTGCCAGCAGTGAATCGGCGGGGTCGGTCACCGGGGAGCTGTTTTTT. It codes for CASSESAGSVTGELFF.